This passage covers 13 T cell receptor beta chains from one sample sequenced in a study of cytomegalovirus exposure and HLA in healthy donors. PCR employed 60 Vbeta and 13 Jbeta primers. Generated by immunoSEQ multiplex PCR, the TCRdb table keeps only in-frame clones and is missing some. The table has 150,000 to 250,000 clones, roughly 85% seen once. Sequencing input: PBMCs. Receptors originate from a woman in her thirties in good health and CMV-seropositive.

This chain joins TRBV5-1 and TRBJ2-2; TRBD1 matches at 8 bases. The V segment lost 4 bases and the J segment 7 bases; nucleotides outside the gene matches: 6. The CDR3 sequence is 14 residues long. Germline-derived CDR1 and CDR2 are SGHRS and YFSETQ. The CDR3 loop is CASSKDRAFGELFF. The CDR3 coding sequence is TGCGCCAGCAGCAAGGACAGGGCTTTCGGGGAGCTGTTTTTT.

The chain employs TRBV27 and TRBJ2-2; 7 bases match TRBD1. The germline CDR1 and CDR2 sequences are MNHEY and SMNVEV (reference sequence). The trim removed 7 bases at V and 4 bases at J, leaving 9 bases unmatched. CDR3 size: 15 residues. Here the CDR3 DNA reads TGTGCCAGCAATTTGAGGGGGCTGGGCACCGGGGAGCTGTTTTTT. This gives the protein CASNLRGLGTGELFF.

The genes are TRBV5-1 and TRBJ2-3, with TRBD2 identical over 15 bases. V shed 1 base and J 6 bases; nucleotides not matched to a gene: 9. CDR1 is SGHRS, CDR2 YFSETQ, per germline. CDR3 length: 18 residues. The CDR3 sequence: CASSLFPRGLAGGDTQYF. In DNA form, the CDR3 reads TGCGCCAGCAGCTTGTTCCCGAGAGGACTAGCGGGAGGGGATACGCAGTATTTT.

The CDR3 coding sequence is TGCAGCGTCGCACCAGGTGGGACAGCGAGGTACCAAGAGACCCAGTACTTC. It is translated as CSVAPGGTARYQETQYF. The chain joins TRBV29-1 to TRBJ2-5; 7 bases are shared with TRBD1. Germline V lookup: CDR1 SQVTM, CDR2 ANQGSEA. The CDR3 sequence is 17 residues long. With 6 bases clipped from V and 0 bases from J, the junction kept 16 bases outside the gene matches.

The rearrangement joins TRBV25-1 to TRBJ2-3, with a tentative D call TRBD1 (7 bases). Germline V gives CDR1 MGHDK, CDR2 SYGVNS. Trimming left V 6 bases short and J 5 bases short, with 12 bases between. CDR3 length: 13 residues. In DNA form, the CDR3 reads TGTGCCAGCAGAAGACAGGGAGGAGATACGCAGTATTTT. Protein: CASRRQGGDTQYF.

V gene TRBV2 combines with J gene TRBJ1-1, with D possibly matching TRBD1 (5 bases). There are 14 residues in the CDR3. Per the germline V gene, CDR1 is SNHLY and CDR2 is FYNNEI. The V and J ends lost 5 bases and 5 bases respectively, with 15 bases between them. CDR3 bases: TGTGCCAGCAGTAGGGGAGGAGGTTGGACTGAAGCTTTCTTT. This gives the protein CASSRGGGWTEAFF.

The genes are TRBV10-3 and TRBJ2-2; D possibly corresponds to TRBD1 (6 bases). This CDR3 has 15 amino acids. The germline V gene encodes CDR1 ENHRY and CDR2 SYGVKD. Trimming removed 5 bases at V and 1 base at J, with 11 bases between. This CDR3 reads CAISLRTENTGELFF. The CDR3 nucleotides read TGTGCCATCAGTCTACGGACAGAGAACACCGGGGAGCTGTTTTTT.

This clone was detected a few times. V gene TRBV7-2 combines with J gene TRBJ2-3, with TRBD2 identical over 10 bases. The V gene end was trimmed by 0 bases and the J gene end by 1 base; junction bases not matched to a gene: 1. Germline-derived CDR1 and CDR2 are SGHTA and FQGNSA. The CDR3 runs 16 residues. CDR3 region: CASSLATSGGTDTQYF. The CDR3 DNA sequence: TGTGCCAGCAGCTTAGCTACTAGCGGGGGCACAGATACGCAGTATTTT.

The rearrangement uses TRBV11-3 and TRBJ2-7; TRBD1 matches 9 bases. Trimming cost V 5 bases and J 3 bases; bases outside gene matches: 5. CDR1 is SGHNT and CDR2 is YENEEA in the germline V gene. The CDR3 consists of 14 residues. The CDR3 sequence is CASSGRDRDYEQYF. In DNA, the CDR3 is TGTGCCAGCAGCGGAAGGGACAGGGACTACGAGCAGTACTTC.

The chain employs TRBV4-3 and TRBJ1-1, with D unclear. The CDR3 covers 16 residues. Trimming left V 0 bases short and J 4 bases short, with 15 bases between. Germline lookup yields CDR1 LGHNA and CDR2 YSLEER. This CDR3 reads CASSQDRSGKPTEAFF. The CDR3 DNA sequence: TGCGCCAGCAGCCAAGATAGGAGCGGTAAACCCACTGAAGCTTTCTTT.

This clone showed up just once. J is TRBJ2-4 and V is TRBV6-1; 7 nucleotides match TRBD2. Per the germline V gene, CDR1 is MNHNS and CDR2 is SASEGT. The CDR3 length is 14 residues. V was pared by 8 bases and J by 3 bases, with 7 bases of the junction left unmatched. The CDR3 region is CASLKRGFKNIQYF. DNA of the CDR3: TGTGCCAGCCTTAAGCGGGGTTTCAAAAACATTCAGTACTTC.

The chain carries TRBV6-6 and TRBJ1-2, with D tentatively TRBD1 (5 bases). Germline V gene data show CDR1 as MNHNY and CDR2 as SVGAGI (reference sequence). Trimming removed 0 bases at V and 7 bases at J, with 18 bases between. CDR3 length: 16 residues. CDR3 DNA: TGTGCCAGCAGTTACTCCCCACGGGGGGGAAACGTTGGCTACACCTTC. It encodes CASSYSPRGGNVGYTF.

The V gene is TRBV7-9, the J gene TRBJ1-2, with 10 bases matching TRBD1. Looked up from germline, CDR1 is SEHNR and CDR2 is FQNEAQ (reference sequence). With V trimmed by 3 bases and J by 6 bases, 10 bases remained unmatched. The CDR3 is 16 residues long. CDR3 protein: CASSLGPDRGRDGYTF. CDR3 coding DNA: TGTGCCAGCAGCTTGGGCCCGGACAGGGGGAGGGATGGCTACACCTTC.